The present entry profiles one T cell receptor beta chain with its context. Antigen: not known. Using its own MiXCR run on the 5' RACE reads, TCRdb lists one record per CDR3 protein. Here the sample spans about 330,000 distinct CDR3 sequences, roughly 8% being singletons. The sample originates from a study of CD8 T cells in ankylosing spondylitis. Germline CDR1 is MGHRA and CDR2 is YSYEKL. V lost 1 base to trimming and J lost 4 bases, with 14 bases between them. The CDR3 runs to 15 residues. Overall study results and limits: As reported, disease-linked clones showed significant enrichment in matched ankylosing spondylitis synovial fluid. Disease-linked clones displayed a CD8+ phenotype and appeared relatively rarely in peripheral blood. Seemingly characteristic of ankylosing spondylitis blood was a TCR beta motif consisting of 7 or 8 highly homologous variants.

The chain uses TRBV4-1 and TRBJ2-7; weak D call: TRBD1 (6 bases). The specimen sequenced was blood, either unsorted or a sorted T cell fraction (not recorded which). This TCR was recovered from a male donor with ankylosing spondylitis. The CDR3 sequence is CASSQAPGTPYEQYF. CDR3 nucleotide sequence: TGCGCCAGCAGCCAAGCCCCCGGGACACCTTACGAGCAGTACTTC.